These T cell receptor beta chains were read from a single sample in a study of memory CD4+ T cells and cytomegalovirus serostatus. Sequencing was performed with immunoSEQ multiplex PCR; in TCRdb, only in-frame clones are kept and a portion is missing. The sample lists tens of thousands of clones, over 60% seen once, with roughly 1.1% in the top ten. The specimen was memory CD4+ T cells from blood. These receptors were obtained from an adult in good health and CMV-seronegative. CDR3s include the opening cysteine and the closing phenylalanine or tryptophan. Each record gives: D gene, J gene, clone size, V gene, CDR3 protein, CDR3 DNA. A D gene is named only where the DNA matches it firmly. Clone size is shown for a subset of rows, as once, few, many or a class of expanded clone.

>.|TRBJ2-2|few|TRBV29-1
CSVGNTGELFF
TGCAGCGTAGGTAACACCGGGGAGCTGTTTTTT
>TRBD1|TRBJ1-1|.|TRBV5-1
CASSLYYGTGYTEAFF
TGCGCCAGCAGCTTGTATTACGGGACAGGGTACACTGAAGCTTTCTTT
>.|TRBJ2-1|.|TRBV2
CASRVQRGRGNEQFF
TGTGCCAGCAGAGTTCAGAGGGGCAGGGGCAATGAGCAGTTCTTC
>.|TRBJ1-4|.|TRBV7-2
CASSLVIGGAGEKLFF
TGTGCCAGCAGCTTAGTAATCGGGGGCGCGGGTGAAAAACTGTTTTTT
>.|TRBJ2-7|.|TRBV19
CASRRRDSYEQYF
TGTGCCAGTAGGCGGAGGGACAGTTACGAGCAGTACTTC
>.|TRBJ1-1|.|TRBV2
CASRPRSGNTEAFF
TGTGCCAGCAGGCCTCGTAGTGGGAACACTGAAGCTTTCTTT
>TRBD1|TRBJ1-1|.|TRBV11-3
CASSLGQQAFF
TGTGCCAGCAGCCTGGGACAGCAAGCTTTCTTT
>.|TRBJ1-5|.|TRBV10-3
CAIGEGFGNQPQHF
TGTGCCATCGGAGAAGGGTTTGGCAATCAGCCCCAGCATTTT
>.|TRBJ2-5|.|TRBV5-6
CASSRGGTGQETQYF
TGTGCCAGCAGCCGCGGGGGGACAGGCCAAGAGACCCAGTACTTC
>.|TRBJ2-3|few|TRBV11-2
CASSRRTRPLTQYF
TGTGCCAGCAGCCGTAGGACGCGGCCTCTTACGCAGTATTTT
>.|TRBJ1-2|.|TRBV28
CASSSPGHYGYTF
TGTGCCAGCAGCTCACCAGGCCACTATGGCTACACCTTC
>.|TRBJ1-1|.|TRBV27
CASTGRNTEAFF
TGTGCCAGTACAGGGAGGAACACTGAAGCTTTCTTT
>TRBD1|TRBJ1-5|once|TRBV7-2
CASSPDRGRSNQPQHF
TGTGCCAGCAGCCCGGACAGGGGAAGAAGCAATCAGCCCCAGCATTTT
>.|TRBJ1-1|.|TRBV12-5
CASGWQGNSKAFF
TGTGCTAGTGGTTGGCAGGGGAATTCTAAAGCTTTCTTT
>.|TRBJ2-3|.|TRBV25-1
CASSGRQFTSTDTQYF
TGTGCCAGCAGTGGGAGACAGTTTACTAGCACAGATACGCAGTATTTT
>.|TRBJ2-2|.|TRBV11-3
CASSLLRANTGELFF
TGTGCCAGCAGCTTATTACGAGCGAACACCGGGGAGCTGTTTTTT
>.|TRBJ2-7|.|TRBV2
CASTYLGGYYEQYF
TGTGCCAGCACCTACCTCGGTGGTTACTACGAGCAGTACTTC
>TRBD1|TRBJ2-7|.|TRBV7-8
CASSLGGTGIAYEQYF
TGTGCCAGCAGCTTAGGGGGGACAGGGATCGCCTACGAGCAGTACTTC
>.|TRBJ1-2|.|TRBV27
CASSFSLDRKPGGYTF
TGTGCCAGCAGTTTTAGCCTTGACAGGAAACCGGGGGGCTACACCTTC
>TRBD1|TRBJ2-7|.|TRBV30
CASTGTGGFYEQYF
TGTGCCTCCACCGGGACAGGGGGCTTCTACGAGCAGTACTTC
>.|TRBJ1-5|.|TRBV12-5
CASATGGSSNQPQHF
TGTGCTAGTGCCACCGGGGGGTCTAGCAATCAGCCCCAGCATTTT
>TRBD2|TRBJ2-1|.|TRBV5-1
CASSSLAGGGNEQFF
TGCGCCAGCAGCTCCCTAGCGGGAGGAGGCAATGAGCAGTTCTTC
>.|TRBJ2-7|.|TRBV2
CASSEGGLASYEQYF
TGTGCCAGCAGTGAAGGGGGGCTAGCCTCCTACGAGCAGTACTTC
>TRBD2|TRBJ2-2|once|TRBV7-3
CASSPSGGNTGELFF
TGTGCCAGCAGCCCTAGCGGGGGAAACACCGGGGAGCTGTTTTTT
>.|TRBJ1-1|once|TRBV14
CASSQSFKTGHTEAFF
TGTGCCAGCAGCCAATCTTTTAAGACAGGCCACACTGAAGCTTTCTTT
>TRBD1|TRBJ1-1|.|TRBV6-1
CASSRQGIGTEAFF
TGTGCCAGCAGTAGACAGGGGATCGGCACTGAAGCTTTCTTT
>TRBD1|TRBJ1-1|.|TRBV5-6
CASSLGGDRAYTEAFF
TGTGCCAGCAGCTTGGGGGGGGACAGGGCCTACACTGAAGCTTTCTTT
>.|TRBJ1-2|few|TRBV27
CASSPHERQAGYGYTF
TGTGCCAGCAGTCCCCACGAGAGACAGGCTGGCTATGGCTACACCTTC
>.|TRBJ1-1|.|TRBV5-1
CASSAGPNTEAFF
TGCGCCAGCAGCGCCGGACCGAACACTGAAGCTTTCTTT
>TRBD1|TRBJ1-2|.|TRBV6-5
CASTTTGGNYGYTF
TGTGCCAGCACCACGACAGGGGGTAACTATGGCTACACCTTC
>.|TRBJ1-6|.|TRBV27
CASSAGRGHYSSPLHF
TGTGCCTCGAGTGCGGGCAGGGGCCATTACAGTTCACCCCTCCACTTT
>.|TRBJ1-2|few|TRBV7-2
CASSRSGAEGYTF
TGTGCCAGCAGCCGATCCGGGGCGGAGGGCTACACCTTC
>.|TRBJ1-5|.|TRBV12-5
CASGADPMGQPQHF
TGTGCTAGTGGTGCGGACCCTATGGGTCAGCCCCAGCATTTT
>.|TRBJ1-2|.|TRBV9
CASSVGVQGNYGYTF
TGTGCCAGCAGCGTAGGCGTCCAGGGAAACTATGGCTACACCTTC
>.|TRBJ2-3|few|TRBV5-4
CASSLVPDTQYF
TGTGCCAGCAGCTTGGTCCCAGATACGCAGTATTTT
>TRBD2|TRBJ2-1|few|TRBV4-2
CASSQERGAYEQFF
TGTGCCAGCAGCCAAGAGCGGGGGGCCTATGAGCAGTTCTTC
>TRBD1|TRBJ1-1|.|TRBV5-8
CASSITGQGAEAFF
TGTGCCAGCAGTATAACGGGACAGGGGGCTGAAGCTTTCTTT
>.|TRBJ2-3|.|TRBV25-1
CASSEFSGDTQYF
TGTGCCAGCAGTGAATTCTCGGGAGATACGCAGTATTTT
>.|TRBJ2-6|.|TRBV7-2
CASSLDRPPSGANVLTF
TGTGCCAGCAGCTTAGATCGGCCGCCCTCTGGGGCCAACGTCCTGACTTTC
>.|TRBJ2-1|.|TRBV20-1
CSSGGLNEQFF
TGCAGTTCCGGTGGATTGAATGAGCAGTTCTTC
>TRBD2|TRBJ2-7|.|TRBV4-2
CASSPPGLAGGEQYF
TGTGCCAGCAGCCCGCCGGGACTAGCGGGTGGCGAGCAGTACTTC
>.|TRBJ2-7|.|TRBV14
CASSQDRELEYEQYF
TGTGCCAGCAGCCAAGACCGGGAATTGGAATACGAGCAGTACTTC
>TRBD2|TRBJ2-7|.|TRBV5-4
CASSGPGTSVKEQYF
TGTGCCAGCAGCGGACCCGGGACTAGCGTCAAAGAGCAGTACTTC
>TRBD1|TRBJ1-1|.|TRBV4-3
CASSQDSFGQALRAFF
TGCGCCAGCAGCCAAGATTCTTTCGGACAGGCCCTGAGGGCTTTCTTT
>.|TRBJ2-5|.|TRBV4-2
CASSQTGEPQETQYF
TGTGCCAGCAGCCAAACGGGAGAACCTCAAGAGACCCAGTACTTC
>TRBD1|TRBJ1-4|few|TRBV19
CASSIRGPGEKLFF
TGTGCCAGTAGTATTAGGGGGCCCGGTGAAAAACTGTTTTTT
>.|TRBJ2-7|.|TRBV6-5
CASSRDSRYEQYF
TGTGCCAGCAGTCGGGACTCCCGCTACGAGCAGTACTTC
>.|TRBJ2-7|.|TRBV7-2
CASSLAGAGEQYF
TGTGCCAGCAGCTTAGCGGGAGCGGGCGAGCAGTACTTC
>.|TRBJ2-3|few|TRBV2
CASSVADTQYF
TGTGCCAGCAGTGTGGCCGATACGCAGTATTTT
>.|TRBJ2-2|.|TRBV27
CASSLGPGFGELFF
TGTGCCAGCAGTTTAGGTCCGGGGTTCGGGGAGCTGTTTTTT
>TRBD2|TRBJ2-5|few|TRBV7-8
CASSGDLAGMEETQYF
TGTGCCAGCAGCGGAGATCTAGCGGGGATGGAAGAGACCCAGTACTTC
>.|TRBJ2-7|once|TRBV19
CATSLGPTSYEQYF
TGTGCCACCTCCCTGGGACCAACCTCCTACGAGCAGTACTTC
>.|TRBJ1-1|.|TRBV11-2
CASSLEGEMSSF
TGTGCCAGCAGCTTAGAGGGGGAAATGTCCTCCTTT
>.|TRBJ1-2|once|TRBV18
CASIGDNTLGYTF
TGTGCCAGCATTGGGGACAATACGCTTGGCTACACCTTC
>.|TRBJ1-4|.|TRBV4-3
CASSLAGGEKLFF
TGCGCCAGCAGCCTGGCCGGGGGTGAAAAACTGTTTTTT